This T cell receptor (beta chain) was sequenced during a study of shared clonotypes between healthy human individuals. Overall study context: Donors consisted of a couple of women and a few men between 18 and 49.

Deletions cut 2 bases from V and 9 bases from J, with 12 bases between. The CDR3 has 13 amino acids. Germline values: CDR1 SGHAT, CDR2 FQDESV (reference sequence). As concerns this clone: Its antigen is unknown.

TCRdb's copy holds only in-frame clones and misses some; the assay was immunoSEQ multiplex PCR. The top ten hold nearly 0.065% of the sample, which has over 400,000 clones, about 96% seen once. Study conclusions and caveats: Relative to memory subsets, naive subsets generally showed larger estimated richness.

The source of this sequence is a young woman in good health. The material sequenced was naive CD4+ T cells sorted from blood. Subset here: CD45RA+ positively selected. The chain couples TRBV11-1 to TRBJ2-3, with D possibly being TRBD2 (5 bases). This CDR3 is CASSLRGEKTQYF. CDR3 DNA sequence: TGTGCCAGCAGCTTACGGGGTGAAAAGACGCAGTATTTT.